This TCR beta chain is from a study of CD4 T cells in relation to SARS-CoV-2 and coronaviruses. A word on this clone: What it binds is not known.

Libraries were prepared by immunoSEQ multiplex PCR; TCRdb keeps only in-frame clonotypes and omits some of them. The table has some 14,000 clones, around 78% seen once; the top ten hold around 19%. The unexposed donors gave CD4+ T cells in about 2010-2019, prior to COVID-19. CD4+ T cells were isolated from the cells after less than 13 days of culture. The CDR3 sequence is 15 residues long. V was clipped by 6 bases and J by 0 bases, with 12 bases between them. The V gene's germline CDR1 is MGHRA and CDR2 YSYEKL. The J gene is TRBJ1-5, the V gene TRBV4-1; D is uncertain. The receptor was isolated from a human donor in good health. The sample comprised CD4+ T cells from PBMCs, cultured in vitro. CDR3 in amino acids: CASSRNADSNQPQHF. For the CDR3, the DNA is TGCGCCAGCAGTCGTAACGCAGATAGCAATCAGCCCCAGCATTTT.